The 11 T cell receptor beta chains below come from one sample, sequenced in a study of T cells in women clearing cervical HPV infection. Profiled with immunoSEQ multiplex PCR; TCRdb holds only in-frame clones, not every one. The sample table sets out around 23,000 clones. Sequencing was performed on blood buffy coat. The receptors here all came from a woman aged 18 to 69 with a cervical HPV16 infection that either progressed to CIN3+ or cleared (not recorded which).

The CDR3 DNA, read in part, is TGCAGTGCTAGAGACCTCACGACTAGTTTATCCTACGAG. This sequence encodes CSARDLTTSLSYE. The complete CDR3 sequence is CSARDLTTSLSYEQYF. This chain joins TRBV20-1 and TRBJ2-7, with D possibly matching TRBD2 (6 bases). Read coverage stops 3 residues before the CDR3 terminus; the germline J gene supplies the remainder. The V and J ends lost 0 bases and 1 base respectively, with 16 bases between them. The CDR3 covers 16 residues. The germline CDR1 and CDR2 sequences are DFQATT and SNEGSKA (reference sequence).

As to this clone: The CDR3 is cut off 3 residues early in the read; its end comes from the germline J gene. This sequence joins TRBV5-8 and TRBJ2-2; TRBD2 matches at 7 bases. The CDR3 consists of 15 residues. Germline values: CDR1 SGHTS, CDR2 YDEGEE. V lost 4 bases and J lost 5; bases outside the gene matches: 8. The CDR3 region is CASSPGLLRTGELFF. The covered CDR3 bases are TGTGCCAGCAGCCCGGGACTACTGAGAACCGGGGAG.

Turning to this clone: The sequenced fragment ends 3 residues before the CDR3 boundary, so the rest is inferred from the germline J gene. The rearrangement links TRBV7-6 to TRBJ2-7; a weak D match, TRBD1 (5 bases). Germline loops: CDR1 SGHVS, CDR2 FNYEAQ. Trimming cost V 1 base and J 2 bases, with 12 bases left between them. The CDR3 is 15 amino acids. CDR3 bases read: TGTGCCAGCAGCTTAGATCTCGGACACACCTACGAG. Translation: CASSLDLGHTYE. The entire CDR3 protein is CASSLDLGHTYEQYF.

Comment on this clone: The CDR3 is cut off 3 residues early in the read; its end comes from the germline J gene. The chain couples TRBV2 to TRBJ1-2; no clear D gene. The germline CDR1 and CDR2 sequences are SNHLY and FYNNEI. With 11 bases removed from V and 6 bases from J, the gap between germline ends came to 22 bases. The length of the CDR3 is 14 residues. The part of the CDR3 DNA that was read is TGTGCCGGCAACAAGGGTGCAAGAGGTGATGGC. This codes for CAGNKGARGDG. The complete CDR3 reads CAGNKGARGDGYTF.

Turning to this clone: The missing CDR3 end, 3 residues past where the read stops, is filled in from the germline J gene. The J gene is TRBJ1-5, the V gene TRBV19; 9 nucleotides match TRBD1. After removal of 4 bases from V and 1 base from J, the junction contained 5 bases not matched to a gene. Germline V gene lookup returns CDR1 LNHDA and CDR2 SQIVND (reference sequence). The CDR3 runs to 16 residues. The sequenced part of the CDR3 DNA is TGTGCCAGTAGTAGCCTGGACAGGGGCAGCAATCAGCCC. Translation gives CASSSLDRGSNQP. The full CDR3 is CASSSLDRGSNQPQHF.

Points on this clone: The read gets to within 3 residues of the CDR3 end, and the germline J gene fills in the rest. This chain links TRBV2 with TRBJ2-6; D is possibly TRBD1 (6 bases). Trimming stripped 5 bases from V and 0 bases from J, with 11 bases between. The germline CDR1 and CDR2 sequences are SNHLY and FYNNEI. The CDR3 loop spans 16 amino acids. The CDR3 here is CASSRDTHSGANVLTF. Incomplete CDR3 DNA: TGTGCCAGCAGTCGGGACACACACTCTGGGGCCAACGTC.

Notes on this clone: The read terminates 3 residues before the CDR3 end, so the remaining end is supplied by the germline J gene. The V call is TRBV5-1, the J call TRBJ2-1; 7 bases match TRBD1. The germline V gene has CDR1 SGHRS and CDR2 YFSETQ. The J segment lost 4 bases and the V segment lost 3 bases, leaving 16 bases of the junction unmatched. The CDR3 has 18 residues. The CDR3 bases that were read are TGCGCCAGCAGCTCCGCAGGTCCCCGACAGGGCCTTTACAATGAG. It codes for CASSSAGPRQGLYNE. The full-length CDR3 reads as CASSSAGPRQGLYNEQFF.

About this clone: The read is 3 residues too short to cover the CDR3 end, so that end is filled in from the germline J gene. The chain combines TRBV19 with TRBJ2-3; the D gene is possibly TRBD1 (5 bases). This CDR3 has 13 amino acids. Germline CDR1 LNHDA, CDR2 SQIVND (reference sequence). CDR3 DNA, as far as it was read: TGTGCCAGTAGCTGGACACCTCCCTTGGCG. This sequence encodes CASSWTPPLA. The full CDR3 is CASSWTPPLAQYF.

Comment on this clone: The CDR3 end is not reached by the read, which stops 3 residues before it; the germline J gene fills it in. The chain carries TRBV18 and TRBJ2-2; the D gene is possibly TRBD1 (5 bases). This CDR3 region has 16 residues. Germline-derived CDR1 and CDR2 are KGHSH and LQKENI. The CDR3 protein is CASSQWGQGDNEKLFF. The DNA read from the CDR3 is TGTGCCAGCTCACAGTGGGGCCAGGGCGATAATGAAAAG.

Judged by frequency, this clone is medium-sized. The CDR3 goes on 3 residues after the read ends, and that part is filled in from the germline J gene. The V gene is TRBV29-1, the J gene TRBJ2-3; 9 bases agree with TRBD2. Germline values: CDR1 SQVTM, CDR2 ANQGSEA. Losses at the gene ends were 4 bases for V and 2 bases for J; bases not matched to a gene: 4. The CDR3 consists of 14 residues. Partial CDR3 DNA: TGCAGCGTTGTGCGGGGGGGTTCCACAGATACG. Translation: CSVVRGGSTDT. The complete CDR3 protein is CSVVRGGSTDTQYF.

Note on this clone: The CDR3 is cut off 3 residues early in the read; its end comes from the germline J gene. This sequence joins TRBV7-9 and TRBJ2-4; 8 nucleotides agree with TRBD1. The CDR3 is 13 residues long. Per germline, CDR1 SEHNR and CDR2 FQNEAQ (reference sequence). This CDR3 is CASSPNTGGGQYF. The sequenced CDR3 bases are TGTGCCAGCAGCCCAAATACAGGGGGAGGT.